The next 10 T cell receptor beta chains were all read from a single sample in a study of human T cells and chemical hapten exposure. TCRdb ran MiXCR on the RACE reads and lists one entry per CDR3 protein. The repertoire consists of about 69,000 distinct CDR3 sequences, with around 10% occurring once and the leading ten covering 6.8%. Time point: patch test 2, 6 weeks after DPC sensitization. The treatment was: therapeutic diphenylcyclopropenone sensitization with weekly scalp DPC. Sequenced material: whole blood, taken in connection with sensitization to the hapten diphenylcyclopropenone (DPC). The receptors come from a woman between 45 and 60 years old with alopecia areata. Some clones in this sample may be carry-over from other donors' samples.

This clonotype was seen many times. This chain joins TRBV5-1 and TRBJ2-3, with 10 bases identical to TRBD2. The V and J ends lost 4 bases and 5 bases, in that order; junction bases with no gene match: 7. The CDR3 loop spans 15 amino acids. Germline CDR1 and CDR2: SGHRS and YFSETQ. In DNA, the CDR3 is TGCGCCAGCAGCCCAAAGCGGGAGGGCAGAGATACGCAGTATTTT. Translation: CASSPKREGRDTQYF.

The sample holds many counts of this clonotype. This chain links TRBV27 with TRBJ2-3; 10 bases are a match to TRBD2. The CDR3 contains 15 residues. Germline CDR1 and CDR2: MNHEY and SMNVEV (reference sequence). Losses at the gene ends were 1 base for V and 4 bases for J; bases not matched to a gene: 2. DNA of the CDR3: TGTGCCAGCAGTTTATTAGCGGGAGGTTCAGATACGCAGTATTTT. It is translated as CASSLLAGGSDTQYF.

This clonotype was counted many times. The V and J genes are TRBV11-2 and TRBJ2-1; no clear D. Germline V gives CDR1 SGHAT, CDR2 FQNNGV. Trimming removed 1 base at V and 8 bases at J, with 6 bases between. The CDR3 extends over 12 amino acids. CDR3 in amino acids: CASSLVRDEQFF. The CDR3 nucleotides are TGTGCCAGCAGCTTAGTCCGGGATGAGCAGTTCTTC.

As concerns this clonotype: Given a much more abundant clone one base away, this may be a read error. This chain uses TRBV21-1 with TRBJ2-4; TRBD1, the table's D call, lacks a check against the DNA. TRBV21-1 is a known pseudogene. This CDR3 has 19 amino acids. CDR3: CASSKRVRWTRKAKNIQYF. CDR3 DNA sequence: TGTGCCAGCAGCAAACGAGTGAGGTGGACAAGGAAAGCCAAAAACATTCAGTACTTC.

The rearrangement links TRBV29-1 to TRBJ2-5; D gene ambiguous. This CDR3 spans 12 amino acids. Germline CDR1 SQVTM, CDR2 ANQGSEA. V shed 2 bases and J shed 5 bases, with 9 bases lying between them. CDR3 region: CSVEISGETQYF. Here the CDR3 DNA reads TGCAGCGTTGAAATATCCGGGGAGACCCAGTACTTC.

This clonotype was detected ten times or more. CDR3 loop: CASSYSGTGRNTEAFF. The CDR3 bases are TGTGCCAGCAGTTACTCGGGGACAGGGCGGAACACTGAAGCTTTCTTT. The chain uses TRBV6-7 and TRBJ1-1; TRBD1 matches 9 bases. TRBV6-7 is identified as an open reading frame with a role that is uncertain. CDR3 length: 16 residues. The trim removed 0 bases at V and 1 base at J, leaving 3 bases unmatched.

The rearrangement links TRBV5-4 to TRBJ2-3; D may be TRBD1 or TRBD2 (5 bases each). CDR3 length: 19 residues. Germline V gives CDR1 SGHNT, CDR2 YYREEE (reference sequence). V shed 4 bases and J shed 4 bases, with 28 bases lying between them. As DNA, the CDR3 is TGTGCCAGCAGCCCCCCCCCGGTTGGAGCGCCTCGGGGCCCAGATACGCAGTATTTT. Residues: CASSPPPVGAPRGPDTQYF.

This clonotype is deemed medium-sized. The chain is built from TRBV2 and TRBJ2-5, with unresolved D. This CDR3 spans 13 amino acids. The V gene's germline CDR1 is SNHLY and CDR2 FYNNEI. Deletions cut 6 bases from V and 7 bases from J, with 15 bases between. DNA of the CDR3: TGTGCCAGCAGCCCCCTACTCTCCGGGACCCAGTACTTC. This encodes CASSPLLSGTQYF. The whole variable domain, remainder taken from reference TRBV2 and TRBJ2-5, is EPEVTQTPSHQVTQMGQEVILRCVPISNHLYFYWYRQILGQKVEFLVSFYNNEISEKSEIFDDQFSVERPDGSNFTLKIRSTKLEDSAMYFCASSPLLSGTQYFGPGTRLLVL.

This clonotype was seen repeatedly, ten times or more. The chain joins TRBV11-2 to TRBJ2-5; 11 nucleotides line up with TRBD1. Unmatched junction bases numbered 9, after V lost 5 bases and J lost 4 bases. The germline CDR1 and CDR2 sequences are SGHAT and FQNNGV. The CDR3 loop spans 16 amino acids. In DNA form, the CDR3 reads TGTGCCAGCAGCATTGGACAGGGGGCGTTAGGAGAGACCCAGTACTTC. Translation: CASSIGQGALGETQYF.

This clonotype was counted once. The missing conserved phenylalanine or tryptophan at the end of this CDR3 makes a read error likely. V and J are TRBV20-1 and TRBJ1-6, with unresolved D. V was pared by 5 bases and J by 6 bases, with 5 bases between. Per the germline V gene, CDR1 is DFQATT and CDR2 is SNEGSKA (reference sequence). The length of the CDR3 is 11 residues. The CDR3 DNA reads TGCAGTGCTGGAATTAATTCACCCCTCCACTCT. Translated: CSAGINSPLHS.